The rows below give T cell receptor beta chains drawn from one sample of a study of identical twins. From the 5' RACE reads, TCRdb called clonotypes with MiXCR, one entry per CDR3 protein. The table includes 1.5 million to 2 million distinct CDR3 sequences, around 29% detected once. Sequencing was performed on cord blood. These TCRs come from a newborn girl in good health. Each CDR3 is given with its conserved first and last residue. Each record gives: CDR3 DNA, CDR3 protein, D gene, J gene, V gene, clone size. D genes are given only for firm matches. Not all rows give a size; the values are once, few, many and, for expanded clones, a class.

TGTGCCATCAGCGACATCTGGGATCACTACTACAATGAGCAGTTCTTC | CAISDIWDHYYNEQFF | NA | TRBJ2-1 | TRBV10-3 | once
TGCGCCAGCAGGCAAAGTATCGGGGGTGGTGGCTACACCTTC | CASRQSIGGGGYTF | NA | TRBJ1-2 | TRBV4-1 | NA
TGCAGTGCTAGAGATCCGGCGGGAGAACTCGAGCAGTACTTC | CSARDPAGELEQYF | TRBD2 | TRBJ2-7 | TRBV20-1 | few
TGTGCCAGCTCACCGCTAGCGGCCAGCTCTGGGGCCAACGTCCTGACTTTC | CASSPLAASSGANVLTF | TRBD2 | TRBJ2-6 | TRBV18 | few
TGTGCCATCAGTGAGTCAGCGCGTGTCCAGTACTTC | CAISESARVQYF | NA | TRBJ2-7 | TRBV10-3 | few
TGTGCCAGCAGTATGGCACAGACAGTGTTCTCCTACGAGCAGTACTTC | CASSMAQTVFSYEQYF | NA | TRBJ2-7 | TRBV7-9 | few
TGTGCCAGTGCTAGCGGGAGCGAGCAGTACTTC | CASASGSEQYF | TRBD2 | TRBJ2-7 | TRBV27 | few
TGCAGTGCTAGTGTTAGTACAGGGCGACAAGCTGAAGCTTTCTTT | CSASVSTGRQAEAFF | NA | TRBJ1-1 | TRBV20-1 | NA
TGTGCCACCGCTGCTGGCTTAACACGAGATAATGAAAAACTGTTTTTT | CATAAGLTRDNEKLFF | NA | TRBJ1-4 | TRBV24-1 | few
TGTGCCTGGACTGGCGGGGCCGATGAGCAGTTCTTC | CAWTGGADEQFF | NA | TRBJ2-1 | TRBV30 | NA
TGTGCCAGCAGCTCGGAGGGGGGGGCAGATACGCAGTATTTT | CASSSEGGADTQYF | NA | TRBJ2-3 | TRBV9 | few
TGTGCCAGCAGCCATATCGTGGACGAGCAGTACTTC | CASSHIVDEQYF | NA | TRBJ2-7 | TRBV3-1 | NA
TGTGCCAGCACGAAGGGTGGCACTAGTGAAAAACTGTTTTTT | CASTKGGTSEKLFF | NA | TRBJ1-4 | TRBV7-2 | few
TGTGCCAGCAGCGTAGCGGGAGGCCTCCAAGCAGATACGCAGTATTTT | CASSVAGGLQADTQYF | TRBD2 | TRBJ2-3 | TRBV9 | NA